This T cell receptor (beta chain) was identified in a study of T cell repertoires in cytomegalovirus infection. Study summary: CMV infection and matching HLA type were both indicated by public TCR beta signatures. Points from the study as a whole: The study found HLA-C-restricted CMV-specific TCR beta clonotypes dominating the ex vivo response. People with CMV and the relevant HLA were identified by cumulative public TCR beta family frequency.

MiXCR was run by TCRdb on the reads, yielding one entry per CDR3 protein. The sample consists of 130,000 or so distinct CDR3 sequences, about 6.3% of them appearing once. This clonotype has a count of ten or more. The antigen is not known. The receptor comes from a human donor in good health (CMV status not recorded). Some clones in this sample may be carry-over from other donors' samples. Sequencing was carried out using PBMCs.

In DNA, the CDR3 is TGTGCCAGCAGCTCCCGAGTAGGGGTTGAAGCTTTCTTT. It translates to CASSSRVGVEAFF. V gene TRBV3-1 combines with J gene TRBJ1-1, with D possibly TRBD1 on 5 matching bases. CDR1 is LGHDT and CDR2 is YNNKEL in the germline V gene (reference sequence). The V gene lost 5 bases and the J gene lost 7 bases, with 14 bases spanning the gap. The CDR3 totals 13 residues.